A selection of T cell receptor beta chains follows, all from one sample in a study of shared clonotypes between healthy human individuals. TCRdb keeps only in-frame clones here, not all; method: immunoSEQ multiplex PCR. The sample yields millions of clones, 90% to 95% seen once. The specimen sequenced was naive CD4+ T cells sorted from blood. The receptors originated from a man younger than 35 in good health. CDR3s include the opening cysteine and the closing phenylalanine or tryptophan. Not every row has a clone size; where given, it reads once, few, many or a size class.

clone_size,j_call,v_call,cdr3_aa
once,TRBJ1-5,TRBV5-5,CASSLGRTGNNQPQHF
.,TRBJ1-4,TRBV10-1,CASSEPGGKLFF
.,TRBJ2-1,TRBV10-3,CAITPGHTDEQFF
.,TRBJ1-3,TRBV9,CASSRGQGGWDTIYF
.,TRBJ1-3,TRBV10-3,CAIRGTGRTGNTIYF
.,TRBJ2-3,TRBV27,CASSSRGTGATTDTQYF
once,TRBJ2-5,TRBV5-1,CASSPIPAGAYQETQYF
once,TRBJ2-5,TRBV4-3,CASSQEAGETQYF
.,TRBJ2-3,TRBV2,CASSGYQANPDTQYF
.,TRBJ1-2,TRBV6-5,CASSYEGQAIYGYTF
.,TRBJ2-1,TRBV6-6,CASSYSAYNEQFF